The 24 T cell receptor beta chains in this list originate from one sample, sequenced in a study of T cell responses to AZD1222 COVID-19 vaccine. The method was immunoSEQ multiplex PCR; TCRdb's version includes in-frame clones alone and lacks a portion of them. The sample holds 100,000 or so clones; 70% to 90% are singletons and the top ten take approximately 1.5%. Sequences were derived from peripheral blood, sampled on day 0 of AZD1222 vaccination. These receptors were obtained from an adult in good health.

The rearrangement uses TRBV7-9 and TRBJ2-3, with 12 bases lining up with TRBD2. This CDR3 spans 17 amino acids. With 5 bases clipped from V and 7 bases from J, the junction kept 13 bases outside the gene matches. CDR1 SEHNR and CDR2 FQNEAQ come from the germline V gene (reference sequence). The DNA of the CDR3 is TGTGCCAGCAGCCGAACTAGCCTAGCGGGAGGGCCATATACGCAGTATTTT. This translates into CASSRTSLAGGPYTQYF. The full variable domain, with the rest looked up from reference TRBV7-9 and TRBJ2-3, is DTGVSQNPRHKITKRGQNVTFRCDPISEHNRLYWYRQTLGQGPEFLTYFQNEAQLEKSRLLSDRFSAERPKGSFSTLEIQRTEQGDSAMYLCASSRTSLAGGPYTQYFGPGTRLTVL.

The V call is TRBV2, the J call TRBJ2-3; TRBD1 aligns across 9 bases. The CDR3 runs to 13 residues. J was trimmed by 3 bases and V by 8 bases; bases with no gene match: 3. Germline V gene sequence: CDR1 SNHLY, CDR2 FYNNEI. In nucleotides, the CDR3 is TGTGCCAGCGGGACAGGGAGAACAGATACGCAGTATTTT. It specifies CASGTGRTDTQYF.

In this sample, this clone turned up once. Its ends do not fully match the called genes, so a read error is possible. The chain carries TRBV15 and TRBJ2-5, with 8 bases lining up with TRBD2. CDR3 size: 13 residues. Germline CDR1 LNHNV, CDR2 YYDKDF (reference sequence). The CDR3: CATSRDSPGLGNF. CDR3 DNA sequence: TGTGCCACCAGCAGAGATAGTCCGGGACTAGGGAACTTC. The whole variable domain, remainder taken from reference TRBV15 and TRBJ2-5, is DAMVIQNPRYQVTQFGKPVTLSCSQTLNHNVMYWYQQKSSQAPKLLFHYYDKDFNNEADTPDNFQSRRPNTSFCFLDIRSPGLGDTAMYLCATSRDSPGLGNFGPGTRLLVL.

The chain is built from TRBV24-1 and TRBJ2-1, with TRBD2 identical over 7 bases. Germline V gives CDR1 KGHDR, CDR2 SFDVKD. The CDR3 runs to 16 residues. The junction had 5 bases not matched to a gene; V was cut back by 4 bases and J by 0 bases. As DNA, the CDR3 is TGTGCCACCAGTGAGGGGGGGACTACCTCCTACAATGAGCAGTTCTTC. Protein product: CATSEGGTTSYNEQFF.

J is TRBJ1-2 and V is TRBV7-9, with TRBD1 matching over 7 bases. This CDR3 region has 17 residues. After removal of 4 bases from V and 0 bases from J, the junction contained 11 bases not matched to a gene. Germline CDR1 SEHNR, CDR2 FQNEAQ (reference sequence). As DNA, the CDR3 is TGTGCCAGCAGCTCCGGAGCCGACAGGGCCACTAACTATGGCTACACCTTC. Its protein product is CASSSGADRATNYGYTF.

The chain couples TRBV20-1 to TRBJ2-1; D not resolved. V dropped 2 bases and J dropped 9 bases, with 8 bases sitting between them. The CDR3 is 11 residues long. From germline, CDR1 is DFQATT and CDR2 SNEGSKA (reference sequence). The CDR3 region has the DNA TGCAGTGCTAGAAGGATTGGTGAGCAGTTCTTC. It encodes CSARRIGEQFF.

This chain connects TRBV4-1 to TRBJ2-3, with TRBD2 identical over 9 bases. The V gene's germline CDR1 is MGHRA and CDR2 YSYEKL. V was pared by 0 bases and J by 4 bases, with 2 bases of the junction left unmatched. CDR3 length: 15 residues. The CDR3 DNA reads as TGCGCCAGCAGCCAAGATAGACTAGCGGCAGATACGCAGTATTTT. Protein: CASSQDRLAADTQYF.

This clone was observed a few times. The chain couples TRBV28 to TRBJ2-1; possibly TRBD2 for D (6 bases). The CDR3 covers 10 residues. The V end lost 9 bases, the J end lost 8 bases, and 8 bases lay between the germline ends. Germline lookup yields CDR1 MDHEN and CDR2 SYDVKM. The DNA for the CDR3 is TGTGCCAGGGTAGCGGATGAGCAGTTCTTC. Translating it yields CARVADEQFF.

V is TRBV5-3 and J is TRBJ2-5, with D hard to call. TRBV5-3 is sorted into the ORF group, with uncertain function. The CDR3 is 14 amino acids. V lost 2 bases and J 1 base, leaving 9 bases between the germline ends. The CDR3 DNA reads TGTGCCAGAAGCTTTGTCAGCCCCCAAGAGACCCAGTACTTC. Translation gives CARSFVSPQETQYF.

This sequence joins TRBV5-1 and TRBJ2-1, with 7 bases matching TRBD2. This CDR3 comprises 17 residues. Trimming at V came to 0 bases and at J to 2 bases, leaving 8 bases not matched to a gene. Germline CDR1 SGHRS, CDR2 YFSETQ. CDR3 in amino acids: CASSLVAGRGAYNEQFF. DNA of the CDR3: TGCGCCAGCAGCTTGGTCGCGGGCCGGGGGGCCTACAATGAGCAGTTCTTC.

Comment on this clone: This sample includes further DNA sequences coding for the same CDR3. The chain combines TRBV19 with TRBJ1-5, with 7 bases matching TRBD1. The germline V gene has CDR1 LNHDA and CDR2 SQIVND (reference sequence). The J segment lost 2 bases and the V segment lost 3 bases, leaving 1 base of the junction unmatched. The length of the CDR3 is 14 residues. The DNA of the CDR3 is TGTGCCAGTAGTATTACAGGGGGCAATCAGCCCCAGCATTTT. This gives the protein CASSITGGNQPQHF. Full variable domain (outside the CDR3, taken from reference TRBV19 and TRBJ1-5): DGGITQSPKYLFRKEGQNVTLSCEQNLNHDAMYWYRQDPGQGLRLIYYSQIVNDFQKGDIAEGYSVSREKKESFPLTVTSAQKNPTAFYLCASSITGGNQPQHFGDGTRLSIL.

The chain uses TRBV19 and TRBJ2-3; D gene unclear. Trimming took off 2 bases at V and 4 bases at J, with 13 bases between the two ends. This CDR3 region has 15 residues. CDR1 LNHDA and CDR2 SQIVND come from the germline V gene (reference sequence). CDR3 in DNA: TGTGCCAGTAGTATACAGGCCTTCGCATCAGATACGCAGTATTTT. Its protein product is CASSIQAFASDTQYF.

CDR3 DNA: TGTGCCAGCAGTTACACTCCTGGGGGGGCCTACGAGCAGTACTTC. Translated, it gives CASSYTPGGAYEQYF. This chain joins TRBV6-6 and TRBJ2-7; 7 nucleotides align to TRBD2. CDR3 length: 15 residues. Germline V lookup: CDR1 MNHNY, CDR2 SVGAGI (reference sequence). Trimming at V came to 2 bases and at J to 2 bases, leaving 6 bases not matched to a gene.

The CDR3 region has the DNA TGTGCCAGCAGTTACCTCTTTCGGACAGCTTCCGAACAGCCCCAGCATTTT. It is translated as CASSYLFRTASEQPQHF. V and J are TRBV6-2 or TRBV6-3 and TRBJ1-5; D might be TRBD1 (6 bases). The germline V gene encodes CDR1 MNHEY and CDR2 SVGEGT. Trimming removed 2 bases from V and 7 bases from J, with 21 bases in between. There are 17 residues in the CDR3.

CDR3 in amino acids: CASSPTRVREHGYTF. The DNA for the CDR3 is TGTGCCAGCAGTCCAACCCGAGTCAGGGAACATGGCTACACCTTC. The gene calls are TRBV7-3 and TRBJ1-2, with D tentatively TRBD1 (5 bases). V gave up 6 bases and J gave up 6 bases, with 20 bases separating them. Germline V CDR1 and CDR2: SGHTA, FQGTGA. CDR3 size: 15 residues.

V is TRBV27 and J is TRBJ2-7, with TRBD1 as a possible D gene (6 bases). Germline V lookup: CDR1 MNHEY, CDR2 SMNVEV (reference sequence). Trimming removed 6 bases from V and 6 bases from J, with 21 bases in between. The CDR3 is 15 residues long. The CDR3 loop is CASSSEWGLRSEQYF. The DNA for the CDR3 is TGTGCCAGCAGCTCTGAATGGGGGCTCCGGTCCGAGCAGTACTTC.

This rearrangement joins TRBV13 to TRBJ2-5; 10 bases agree with TRBD1. The V and J ends lost 7 bases and 5 bases, in that order; junction bases with no gene match: 7. The CDR3 spans 14 residues. Germline V CDR1 and CDR2: PRHDT, FYEKMQ (reference sequence). The CDR3 loop is CASTRDRGGETQYF. As DNA, the CDR3 is TGTGCCAGCACCCGGGACAGGGGTGGGGAGACCCAGTACTTC.

The V call is TRBV2, the J call TRBJ1-1; no clear D gene. Looked up from germline, CDR1 is SNHLY and CDR2 is FYNNEI. Deletions cut 6 bases from V and 1 base from J, with 15 bases between. The CDR3 length is 15 residues. The CDR3: CASSPSDGQNTEAFF. The CDR3 DNA is TGTGCCAGCAGCCCATCGGACGGCCAGAACACTGAAGCTTTCTTT.

CDR3: CSASLSGTSANEQFF. CDR3 sequence (DNA): TGCAGTGCTAGTCTTTCCGGGACCTCCGCCAATGAGCAGTTCTTC. The V and J genes are TRBV20-1 and TRBJ2-1; D is perhaps TRBD1 or TRBD2 (5 bases each). This CDR3 is 15 amino acids long. Germline lookup yields CDR1 DFQATT and CDR2 SNEGSKA (reference sequence). Between the trimmed V and J ends, which lost 3 bases and 6 bases, there was a span of 18 bases.

The J gene is TRBJ2-5, the V gene TRBV7-2; D possibly corresponds to TRBD1 (6 bases). V was cut by 5 bases and J by 5 bases, with 15 bases left in between. The CDR3 length is 14 residues. CDR1 and CDR2 from the germline V gene are SGHTA and FQGNSA. CDR3: CASSPDRDRETQYF. For the CDR3, the DNA is TGTGCCAGCAGCCCGGACAGAGATAGGGAGACCCAGTACTTC.

The gene calls are TRBV27 and TRBJ1-6; D is possibly TRBD1 (5 bases). This CDR3 is 15 amino acids long. Germline V gene sequence: CDR1 MNHEY, CDR2 SMNVEV (reference sequence). V was cut by 5 bases and J by 10 bases, with 18 bases left in between. The CDR3 protein is CASSLQVKVGSPLHF. DNA for the CDR3: TGTGCCAGCAGTCTACAGGTTAAAGTTGGATCACCCCTCCACTTT.

The genes are TRBV28 and TRBJ2-1; 9 bases fit TRBD2. J gave up 8 bases and V 3 bases, and 8 bases lay outside the gene matches. The CDR3 runs to 15 residues. Per the germline V gene, CDR1 is MDHEN and CDR2 is SYDVKM. CDR3 in amino acids: CASSLPGLAGDEQFF. The CDR3 DNA sequence: TGTGCCAGCAGTTTGCCGGGACTAGCTGGCGATGAGCAGTTCTTC.

The rearrangement links TRBV27 to TRBJ2-1; TRBD1 is a possible D gene (5 bases). Between the trimmed V and J ends, which lost 10 bases and 2 bases, there was a span of 21 bases. Germline CDR1 and CDR2: MNHEY and SMNVEV (reference sequence). There are 16 residues in the CDR3. The CDR3 nucleotides are TGTGCCACCAGAAGGGGCGAATCGAGCACCTACAATGAGCAGTTCTTC. Its translation is CATRRGESSTYNEQFF.

This CDR3 is CASSLGTGGSSPLHF. In DNA, the CDR3 is TGTGCCAGCAGTTTAGGGACAGGGGGTTCTTCACCCCTCCACTTT. The V gene is TRBV28, the J gene TRBJ1-6, with TRBD1 matching 11 bases. The CDR3 spans 15 residues. In germline, CDR1 is MDHEN, CDR2 SYDVKM. The junction had 3 bases not matched to a gene; V was cut back by 2 bases and J by 9 bases.